The rows below give T cell receptor beta chains drawn from one sample of a study of memory CD4+ T cells and cytomegalovirus serostatus. The repertoire was sequenced with immunoSEQ multiplex PCR; TCRdb's copy has only in-frame clones and lacks some. This sample yields about 56,000 clones, of which 82% are seen a single time; roughly 0.4% belongs to the top ten. The sample was memory CD4+ T cells from blood. The receptor set was obtained from an adult in good health and CMV-seronegative. CDR3s include the opening cysteine and the closing phenylalanine or tryptophan. Each record gives: CDR3 DNA, CDR3 protein, D gene, V gene, J gene, clone size. A D gene is named only where the DNA matches it firmly. A clone size is listed for some rows: how often the clone was seen (once, few, many), or a class if it is expanded.

TGTGCCAGCTCACCACAGGGACAGGGCCTAGGCGAGCAGTACTTC	CASSPQGQGLGEQYF	TRBD1	TRBV18	TRBJ2-7	few
TGCGCCAGCAGCCAAGATAGCCCTCGGGGGCGGCAAAGCGATGAGCAGTTCTTC	CASSQDSPRGRQSDEQFF	-	TRBV4-1	TRBJ2-1	few
TGTGCCAGCAGCGGAACCGGGACTAGGGGGGTCAATGAGCAGTTCTTC	CASSGTGTRGVNEQFF	TRBD2	TRBV7-3	TRBJ2-1	-
TGTGCCACCAGCCGACCGGACAGGGCGGCCACTGAAGCTTTCTTT	CATSRPDRAATEAFF	TRBD1	TRBV15	TRBJ1-1	-
TGTGCCAGCAGCCCACGGGTAGGGACTAGCGGGGGCAATGAGCAGTTCTTC	CASSPRVGTSGGNEQFF	TRBD2	TRBV9	TRBJ2-1	-
TGTGCCAGCAATCGGGCTAACTATGGCTACACCTTC	CASNRANYGYTF	-	TRBV28	TRBJ1-2	-
TGTGCCAGCAGCTTGGATGTAGAACAGCCCCAGCATTTT	CASSLDVEQPQHF	-	TRBV7-3	TRBJ1-5	-
TGTGCCAGCGGGGCCGCCGCTGGAAACACCATATATTTT	CASGAAAGNTIYF	-	TRBV2	TRBJ1-3	-
TGTGCCAGCAGGTATGGCTACACCTTC	CASRYGYTF	-	TRBV7-9	TRBJ1-2	-
TGTGCCAGCAGTTCCTACAGGGGGGGCTATGGCTACACCTTC	CASSSYRGGYGYTF	TRBD1	TRBV27	TRBJ1-2	-
TGTGCCAGCAGCCAAGTGGGGCGGGTAAACAATGAGCAGTTCTTC	CASSQVGRVNNEQFF	-	TRBV4-2	TRBJ2-1	-
TGTGCCACCCGGGACTCCTTCTCTGGAAACACCATATATTTT	CATRDSFSGNTIYF	-	TRBV6-1	TRBJ1-3	-
TGTGCCAGCAGCGCGACAGGGGCTGGAAACACCATATATTTT	CASSATGAGNTIYF	TRBD1	TRBV2	TRBJ1-3	-
TGTGCCAGCAGCCCGCGGGACTACGGTGGCACAGATACGCAGTATTTT	CASSPRDYGGTDTQYF	TRBD2	TRBV9	TRBJ2-3	-
TGTGCCAGCAGGTCGGGTTTTCCCAATCAGCCCCAGCATTTT	CASRSGFPNQPQHF	-	TRBV19	TRBJ1-5	-
TGCAGCGCCCTTCCGCAGCCTAATGAAAAACTGTTTTTT	CSALPQPNEKLFF	-	TRBV29-1	TRBJ1-4	-
TGTGCCAGCAGTTTATCCACAACCTCCCTACTCACCGGGGAGCTGTTTTTT	CASSLSTTSLLTGELFF	-	TRBV27	TRBJ2-2	-
TGTGCCAGTAGCTTAAAAGGGGTTCGGGGCAACAATGAGCAGTTCTTC	CASSLKGVRGNNEQFF	-	TRBV19	TRBJ2-1	-
TGCGCCAGCAGCCAACAGGGTCCCGGGGAGCTGTTTTTT	CASSQQGPGELFF	-	TRBV4-1	TRBJ2-2	-
TGCGCCAGCAGTCAGGGGGCGAGGGAGGCTTTCTTT	CASSQGAREAFF	TRBD1	TRBV5-1	TRBJ1-1	-
TGTGCCAGCAGCTACAATAACTATGGCTACACCTTC	CASSYNNYGYTF	-	TRBV11-2	TRBJ1-2	-
TGTGCCAGCAGCTTGGGAGGGACGCAGCGGCCCCAGCATTTT	CASSLGGTQRPQHF	-	TRBV5-5	TRBJ1-5	-
TGTGCCAGCAGCTCCGGGACAGCCAATCAGCCCCAGCATTTT	CASSSGTANQPQHF	TRBD1	TRBV7-9	TRBJ1-5	-
TGTGCCAGCAGCCAAGGAACCTTTGAAAAACTGTTTTTT	CASSQGTFEKLFF	-	TRBV14	TRBJ1-4	once
TGCGCCAGCAGCCCCCGGGACCCGTCCTACGAGCAGTACTTC	CASSPRDPSYEQYF	-	TRBV4-1	TRBJ2-7	once
TGTGCCAGCACCCCGTCCCGGGACGGCAATGAGCAGTTCTTC	CASTPSRDGNEQFF	-	TRBV7-2	TRBJ2-1	-
TGTGCCAGCAGGCCGGGACAGGGGGCTTCCGAGACCCAGTACTTC	CASRPGQGASETQYF	TRBD1	TRBV6-6	TRBJ2-5	-
TGTGCCAGCAGCGCGGACGCTTCCACTGAAGCTTTCTTT	CASSADASTEAFF	-	TRBV7-2	TRBJ1-1	-
TGCGCCAGCAGCCCTGCAACTAATGAAAAACTGTTTTTT	CASSPATNEKLFF	-	TRBV4-3	TRBJ1-4	-
TGTGCCAGCAGCTTAGCATGGAGGGGAGACGCCTACAATGAGCAGTTCTTC	CASSLAWRGDAYNEQFF	-	TRBV7-9	TRBJ2-1	-
TGTGCCAGCAGCCAAGGGTACACCCGGTCACCCCTCCACTTT	CASSQGYTRSPLHF	-	TRBV14	TRBJ1-6	-
TGTGCCAGCGTTGGACAGCGCCTCACCGGGGAGCTGTTTTTT	CASVGQRLTGELFF	-	TRBV2	TRBJ2-2	-
TGCGCCAGCAGCCAAGAAGGTGGCTATATCACAGATACGCAGTATTTT	CASSQEGGYITDTQYF	-	TRBV4-3	TRBJ2-3	-
TGTGCTAGCAGCTTAGGGCAGGGGGGTTACAATGAGCAGTTCTTC	CASSLGQGGYNEQFF	-	TRBV7-7	TRBJ2-1	-
TGTGCCAGCAGCCCCCGCTCTGGGGCCAACGTCCTGACTTTC	CASSPRSGANVLTF	-	TRBV9	TRBJ2-6	-
TGTGCCAGCAGCTTTTACGGGGACACCGGGGAGCTGTTTTTT	CASSFYGDTGELFF	-	TRBV5-5	TRBJ2-2	few
TGTGCCAGTAGTATTGGACAGGCAGACTATGGCTACACCTTC	CASSIGQADYGYTF	TRBD1	TRBV19	TRBJ1-2	-
TGTGCCAGTAGTATAACAGGGGGCAATTCACCCCTCCACTTT	CASSITGGNSPLHF	TRBD1	TRBV19	TRBJ1-6	-
TGTGCCAGCAGCCGAGAGGGGGGGCGAGGTGGGGCCAACGTCCTGACTTTC	CASSREGGRGGANVLTF	-	TRBV5-6	TRBJ2-6	few
TGTGCCAGCAGTGAACAGCTCAATGAGCAGTTCTTC	CASSEQLNEQFF	-	TRBV2	TRBJ2-1	-
TGTGCCAGCAGCCAAGATGCCCCCTTCCTAGGTTCACGAGGAGTGGAGACCCAGTACTTC	CASSQDAPFLGSRGVETQYF	-	TRBV4-2	TRBJ2-5	once
TGTGCCAGCAGCCCCCTTTCGGTGGGACCCACGGACTTC	CASSPLSVGPTDF	-	TRBV11-2	TRBJ2-7	-
TGCGCCAGCCGAATCCCAGGGACCCAGGGCACAGATACGCAGTATTTT	CASRIPGTQGTDTQYF	-	TRBV5-1	TRBJ2-3	-
TGTGCCAGCAGGGGGGACAGGGTGAGCGCAGATACGCAGTATTTT	CASRGDRVSADTQYF	TRBD1	TRBV2	TRBJ2-3	-
TGTGCCAGCAGTTTATACAAGCGGGGGGGCGAAAATGAGCAGTTCTTC	CASSLYKRGGENEQFF	TRBD2	TRBV27	TRBJ2-1	-
TGTGCCAGCAGCGCGACCGGGACTAGCGGGGTGGGTGAGCAGTACTTC	CASSATGTSGVGEQYF	TRBD2	TRBV9	TRBJ2-7	-
TGCGCCAGCAGCTTACCCCGTTCAGGGGGGACTATCGGGGAGCTGTTTTTT	CASSLPRSGGTIGELFF	-	TRBV5-1	TRBJ2-2	-
TGTGCCAGCTCATCCTCCGGGAGCACAGATACGCAGTATTTT	CASSSSGSTDTQYF	-	TRBV18	TRBJ2-3	-
TGTGCCAGCACCAGACAGGGGGGCCCCACAGATACGCAGTATTTT	CASTRQGGPTDTQYF	TRBD1	TRBV2	TRBJ2-3	-